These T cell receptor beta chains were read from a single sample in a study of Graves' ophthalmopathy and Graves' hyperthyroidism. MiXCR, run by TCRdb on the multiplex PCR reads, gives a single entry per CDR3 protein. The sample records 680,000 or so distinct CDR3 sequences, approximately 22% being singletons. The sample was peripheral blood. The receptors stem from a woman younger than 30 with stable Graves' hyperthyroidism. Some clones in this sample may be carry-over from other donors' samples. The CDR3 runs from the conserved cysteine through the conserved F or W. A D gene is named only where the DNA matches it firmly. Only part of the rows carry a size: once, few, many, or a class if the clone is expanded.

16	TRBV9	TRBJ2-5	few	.	TGTGCCAGCAGCGTAGGAGAAGAAGGCCGGGGAGAGACCCAGTACTTC	CASSVGEEGRGETQYF
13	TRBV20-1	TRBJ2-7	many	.	TGCAGTGCTAGAGGACTAAAGTTAAAAGAGCAGTACTTC	CSARGLKLKEQYF
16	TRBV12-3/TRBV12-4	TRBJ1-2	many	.	TGTGCCAGCAGTTTAGTAATGACAGTGCATAACTATGGCTACACCTTC	CASSLVMTVHNYGYTF
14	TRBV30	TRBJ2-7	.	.	TGTGCCTGGACTCGGACAAATGGAGCCTACGAGCAGTACTTC	CAWTRTNGAYEQYF
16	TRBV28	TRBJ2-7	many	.	TGTGCCAGCAGTTGGGAATATTTAGACAGGACCTACGAGCAGTACTTC	CASSWEYLDRTYEQYF
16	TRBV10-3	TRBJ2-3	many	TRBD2	TGTGCCATCAGGGGGACTAGCAGGAGGGCCGGGGATACGCAGTATTTT	CAIRGTSRRAGDTQYF
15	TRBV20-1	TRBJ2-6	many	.	TGCAGTGCTAGCCCGGCCATCTCTGGGGCCAACGTCCTGACTTTC	CSASPAISGANVLTF
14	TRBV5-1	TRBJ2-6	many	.	TGCGCCAGCACTGGGCCTCTGGAGGCCAACGTCCTGACTTTC	CASTGPLEANVLTF
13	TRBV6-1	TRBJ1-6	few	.	TGTGCCAGCAGTTCCCGAGATACTTCACCCCTCCACTTT	CASSSRDTSPLHF
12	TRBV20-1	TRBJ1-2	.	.	TGCAGTGCTAGGCCACCACCTATGGGCTACACCTTC	CSARPPPMGYTF
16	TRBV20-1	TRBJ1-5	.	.	TGCAGTGCTATTGACCGAGGTCCGAGGGGCAATCAGCCCCAGCATTTT	CSAIDRGPRGNQPQHF
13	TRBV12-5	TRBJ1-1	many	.	TGTGCTAGTGGATCCGGACAGAGCACTGAAGCTTTCTTT	CASGSGQSTEAFF
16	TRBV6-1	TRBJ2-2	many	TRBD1	TGTGCCAGCAGTGTACCAGGGGGCGCAGTCACCGGGGAGCTGTTTTTT	CASSVPGGAVTGELFF
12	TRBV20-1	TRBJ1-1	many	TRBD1	TGCAGTGCTAACAGGGGGGACACTGAAGCTTTCTTT	CSANRGDTEAFF
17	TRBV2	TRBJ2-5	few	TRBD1	TGTGCCAGCAGTGACGGAGGCGTGACAGGGCCCCAAGAGACCCAGTACTTC	CASSDGGVTGPQETQYF
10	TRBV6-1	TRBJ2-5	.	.	TGTGCCAGCAGCGACGTGGGACTTTACTTC	CASSDVGLYF
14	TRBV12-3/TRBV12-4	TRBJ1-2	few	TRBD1	TGTGCCAGCACGCGGACAGGAAGCAACTATGGCTACACCTTC	CASTRTGSNYGYTF
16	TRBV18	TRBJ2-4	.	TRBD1	TGTGCCAGCTCGGCGACAGGGGCCCTAGCCAAAAACATTCAGTACTTC	CASSATGALAKNIQYF
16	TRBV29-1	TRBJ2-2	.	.	TGCAGCGTTGTAGGGGGGACAGTCGGCAACACCGGGGAGCTGTTTTTT	CSVVGGTVGNTGELFF
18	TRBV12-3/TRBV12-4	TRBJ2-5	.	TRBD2	TGTGCCAGCGGCTTCACCCTGGGGGATAGCGGGGAGATGGAGACCCAGTACTTC	CASGFTLGDSGEMETQYF
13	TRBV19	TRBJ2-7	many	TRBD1	TGTGCCAGTAGCGCAACAGGGGCTTACGAGCAGTACTTC	CASSATGAYEQYF
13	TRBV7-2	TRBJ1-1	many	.	TGTGCCAGCAGCCTCGACTTTGTCACTGAAGCTTTCTTT	CASSLDFVTEAFF
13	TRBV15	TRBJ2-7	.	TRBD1	TGTGCCACCAGCAGTAGGACAGGCTACGAGCAGTACTTC	CATSSRTGYEQYF
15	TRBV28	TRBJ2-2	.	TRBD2	TGTGCCAGCAGTTTACCGCGGGGGGACACCGGGGAGCTGTTTTTT	CASSLPRGDTGELFF
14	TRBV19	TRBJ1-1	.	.	TGTGCCAGTAGTATACGTGGCAGGAACACTGAAGCTTTCTTT	CASSIRGRNTEAFF
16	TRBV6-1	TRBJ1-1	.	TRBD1	TGTGCCAGCAGTCACAAATACAGGGGGCTGGGCACTGAAGCTTTCTTT	CASSHKYRGLGTEAFF
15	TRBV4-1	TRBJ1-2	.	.	TGCGCCAGCAGCCAGGATCCGGGACAATTCTATGGCTACACCTTC	CASSQDPGQFYGYTF
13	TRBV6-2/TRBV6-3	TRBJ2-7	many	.	TGTGCCAGCACCCCCGCCAGGCGCTACGAGCAGTACTTC	CASTPARRYEQYF
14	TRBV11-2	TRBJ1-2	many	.	TGTGCCAGCAGCTTAGTATCAGGGGCTAATGGCTACACCTTC	CASSLVSGANGYTF
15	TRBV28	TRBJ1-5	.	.	TGTGCCAGCAGTCCCCTAAGGGGTTCCGTTTGGCCCCAGCATTTT	CASSPLRGSVWPQHF
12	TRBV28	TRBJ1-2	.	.	TGTGCCAGCAGTTTACAGGCGTATGGCTACACCTTC	CASSLQAYGYTF
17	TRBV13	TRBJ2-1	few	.	TGTGCCAGCAGCTTAGAGGGATCGGGCGGTTCTCGCTACGAGCAGTTCTTC	CASSLEGSGGSRYEQFF
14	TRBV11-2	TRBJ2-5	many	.	TGTGCCAGCAGCTTAGATCGGTGGTCAGAGACCCAGTACTTC	CASSLDRWSETQYF
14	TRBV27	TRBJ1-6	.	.	TGTGCCAGCAGTTTATCAGGGTATGATTCACCCCTCCACTTT	CASSLSGYDSPLHF
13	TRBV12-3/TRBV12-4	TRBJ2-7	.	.	TGTGCCAGCAGTTTGTCGAGGTACTACGAGCAGTACTTC	CASSLSRYYEQYF
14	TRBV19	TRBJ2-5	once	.	TGTGCCAGTAGTATGCGGGATCGGAGGGAGACCCAGTACTTC	CASSMRDRRETQYF
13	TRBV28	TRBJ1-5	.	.	TGTGCCAGCAGTATCCAAACAGAGGGGCCCCAGCATTTT	CASSIQTEGPQHF
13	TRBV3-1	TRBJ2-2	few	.	TGTGCCAGCAGCCCCCAGCCGCCCGGGGAGCTGTTTTTT	CASSPQPPGELFF
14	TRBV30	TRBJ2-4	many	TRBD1	TGTGCCTGGAGGCCCCGGGACAGGGGGTACATTCAGTACTTC	CAWRPRDRGYIQYF
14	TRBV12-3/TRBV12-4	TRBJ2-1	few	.	TGTGCCAGCAGTTTTTGGCAAAGCTACAATGAGCAGTTCTTC	CASSFWQSYNEQFF
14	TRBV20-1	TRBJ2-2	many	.	TGCAGCCTTCTAGCGCACTCGAACACCGGGGAGCTGTTTTTT	CSLLAHSNTGELFF
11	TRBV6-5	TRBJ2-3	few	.	TGTGCCAGCAGTTCCCCAGATACGCAGTATTTT	CASSSPDTQYF
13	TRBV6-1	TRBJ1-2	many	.	TGTGCCAGCAGTGAGGACCTTGGCGGTGGCTACACCTTC	CASSEDLGGGYTF
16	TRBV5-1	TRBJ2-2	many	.	TGCGCCAGCAGCTTCTCGGCGGACGCGAACACCGGGGAGCTGTTTTTT	CASSFSADANTGELFF
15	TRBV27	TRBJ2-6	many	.	TGTGCCAGCAGTACCCCCCGCTCTGGGGCCAACGTCCTGACTTTC	CASSTPRSGANVLTF
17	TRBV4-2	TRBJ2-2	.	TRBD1	TGTGCCAGCAGCCAAGCTATCACAGGGGGCTTGTCCGGGGAGCTGTTGTTT	CASSQAITGGLSGELLF
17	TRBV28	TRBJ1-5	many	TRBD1	TGTGCCAGCAGTCAACCGGGACAGGGATGGGGCAATCAGCCCCAGCATTTT	CASSQPGQGWGNQPQHF
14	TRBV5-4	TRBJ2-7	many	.	TGTGCCAGCACCCCCGGTTCTGGCTCGTACGAGCAGTACTTC	CASTPGSGSYEQYF
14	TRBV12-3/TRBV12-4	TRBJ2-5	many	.	TGTGCCAGCAGTCCACCCGGAACCCAAGAGACCCAGTACTTC	CASSPPGTQETQYF
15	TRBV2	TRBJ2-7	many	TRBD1	TGTGCCAGCAGGAAAGACAGGGGAGAGGTTTACGAGCAGTACTTC	CASRKDRGEVYEQYF
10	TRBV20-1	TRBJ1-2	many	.	TGCAGTGCTGACCTGGGGGGCTACACCTTC	CSADLGGYTF
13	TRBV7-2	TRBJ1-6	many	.	TGTGCCAGCAGCCCAGGACCCCTACGACCCCTCCACTTT	CASSPGPLRPLHF
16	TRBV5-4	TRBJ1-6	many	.	TGTGCCAGCAGCCGTGGAAAGGGCGATGTTGCTTCACCCCTCCACTTT	CASSRGKGDVASPLHF
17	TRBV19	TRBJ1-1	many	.	TGTGCCACCGCAACCTTTGGGAGGGGCAAGGGGGGCACTGAAGCTTTCTTT	CATATFGRGKGGTEAFF
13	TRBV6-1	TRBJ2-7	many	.	TGTGCCAGCAGGGGGGACATGCACTACGAGCAGTACTTC	CASRGDMHYEQYF